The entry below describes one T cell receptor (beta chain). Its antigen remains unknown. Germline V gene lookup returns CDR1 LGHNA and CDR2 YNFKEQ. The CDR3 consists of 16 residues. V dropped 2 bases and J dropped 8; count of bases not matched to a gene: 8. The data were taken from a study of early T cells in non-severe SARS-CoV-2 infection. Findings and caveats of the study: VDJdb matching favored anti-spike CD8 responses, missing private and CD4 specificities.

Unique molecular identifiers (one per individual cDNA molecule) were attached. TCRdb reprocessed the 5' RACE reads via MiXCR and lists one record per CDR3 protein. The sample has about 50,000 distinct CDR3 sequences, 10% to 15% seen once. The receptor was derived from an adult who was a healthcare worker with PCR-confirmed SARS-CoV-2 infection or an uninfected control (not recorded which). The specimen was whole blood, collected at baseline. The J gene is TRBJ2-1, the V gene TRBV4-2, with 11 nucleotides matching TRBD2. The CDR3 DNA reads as TGTGCCAGCAGCCAAAACATAGCGGGAGGGCTGGATGAGCAGTTCTTC. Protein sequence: CASSQNIAGGLDEQFF.